The rows below give T cell receptor beta chains drawn from one sample of a study of cytotoxic CD8 clonotypes in ibrutinib-treated CLL. TCRdb keeps only in-frame clones here, not all; method: immunoSEQ multiplex PCR. Counted here are over 200,000 clones, about 75% occurring once; the ten biggest clones make up 5.5% to 7%. The sample in question was PBMCs, obtained after 12 months of ibrutinib treatment. The receptors here all came from a human donor with chronic lymphocytic leukemia. CDR3s leave out the opening cysteine and the closing phenylalanine or tryptophan.

V gene: TRBV28; J gene: TRBJ1-5; CDR3 protein: ASSFPAVGKKH
V gene: TRBV19; J gene: TRBJ2-3; CDR3 protein: ASSQSLTQY
V gene: TRBV21-1; J gene: TRBJ1-2; CDR3 protein: ASSKAVAGQGRGYT
V gene: TRBV27; J gene: TRBJ1-5; CDR3 protein: ASSSLGTGSNQPQH
V gene: TRBV6-5; J gene: TRBJ1-1; CDR3 protein: ASSYLLDTEAF
V gene: TRBV19; J gene: TRBJ2-1; CDR3 protein: ASRSGLSLSGEQF
V gene: TRBV19; J gene: TRBJ1-2; CDR3 protein: ASRVGRAYGYT
V gene: TRBV29-1; J gene: TRBJ2-7; CDR3 protein: SVVLAGGHSYEQY
V gene: TRBV29-1; J gene: TRBJ1-2; CDR3 protein: SVEDGWQGVGGYT
V gene: TRBV9; J gene: TRBJ2-7; CDR3 protein: ASSPSSGAAYEQY
V gene: TRBV5-1; J gene: TRBJ2-7; CDR3 protein: ASSLGPGTESVQY
V gene: TRBV5-1; J gene: TRBJ1-2; CDR3 protein: ASSLEPLNNYGYT
V gene: TRBV10-2; J gene: TRBJ1-2; CDR3 protein: ASGGEGGNYGYT
V gene: TRBV5-6; J gene: TRBJ2-7; CDR3 protein: ASSTGGRNYEQY
V gene: TRBV9; J gene: TRBJ2-2; CDR3 protein: ASSRPLAGGINTGELF
V gene: TRBV11-2; J gene: TRBJ1-2; CDR3 protein: ASSPSSGYGYT
V gene: TRBV6-5; J gene: TRBJ1-1; CDR3 protein: ASSELGQS
V gene: TRBV7-8; J gene: TRBJ2-3; CDR3 protein: ASSITQLAVGQY
V gene: TRBV11-2; J gene: TRBJ2-3; CDR3 protein: ASSRLGQGSTDTQY
V gene: TRBV7-2; J gene: TRBJ1-2; CDR3 protein: ASAQGQAPNYGYT
V gene: TRBV4-1; J gene: TRBJ2-2; CDR3 protein: ASSQDKVAGGYTGELF
V gene: TRBV12-2; J gene: TRBJ1-2; CDR3 protein: ASRLLPPNYGYT
V gene: TRBV19; J gene: TRBJ2-5; CDR3 protein: ASSDSGRRETQY
V gene: TRBV6-5; J gene: TRBJ1-2; CDR3 protein: ASSEAPDLGYT
V gene: TRBV15; J gene: TRBJ1-2; CDR3 protein: ATSRAGFNYGYT
V gene: TRBV5-1; J gene: TRBJ2-1; CDR3 protein: ASSLGGTRVHEQF
V gene: TRBV28; J gene: TRBJ1-5; CDR3 protein: ASSPTSNQPQH
V gene: TRBV19; J gene: TRBJ1-5; CDR3 protein: ASSIGGGNSNQPQH
V gene: TRBV7-9; J gene: TRBJ2-6; CDR3 protein: ASSSPVGGPGANVLT
V gene: TRBV4-1; J gene: TRBJ1-3; CDR3 protein: ASSHGQGGRGNTIY
V gene: TRBV5-1; J gene: TRBJ2-7; CDR3 protein: ASSKGALEEQY
V gene: TRBV7-9; J gene: TRBJ1-1; CDR3 protein: ASSLRSEQNTEAF
V gene: TRBV6-1; J gene: TRBJ1-2; CDR3 protein: ASSLASGWAYGYT
V gene: TRBV18; J gene: TRBJ2-5; CDR3 protein: ASSPRVRQISQETQY
V gene: TRBV30; J gene: TRBJ2-3; CDR3 protein: AWGNSGRGTDTQY
V gene: TRBV27; J gene: TRBJ2-7; CDR3 protein: ASSLPTSGRILGEQY
V gene: TRBV18; J gene: TRBJ2-1; CDR3 protein: ASSPTVNEQF
V gene: TRBV25-1; J gene: TRBJ1-2; CDR3 protein: ASTNRGLGGYT
V gene: TRBV9; J gene: TRBJ1-2; CDR3 protein: ASSLQGASGYT
V gene: TRBV19; J gene: TRBJ1-6; CDR3 protein: ASRGTRSYNSPLH
V gene: TRBV28; J gene: TRBJ1-1; CDR3 protein: ASSLGPYTEAF
V gene: TRBV28; J gene: TRBJ2-3; CDR3 protein: ASIGSSTGTDTQY
V gene: TRBV19; J gene: TRBJ2-6; CDR3 protein: ASGPRTSLTGANVLT
V gene: TRBV15; J gene: TRBJ1-5; CDR3 protein: ATRRGQGLTNQPQH
V gene: TRBV18; J gene: TRBJ1-1; CDR3 protein: ASSLQGARTEAF
V gene: TRBV20-1; J gene: TRBJ2-7; CDR3 protein: SAKQGYEQY
V gene: TRBV6-5; J gene: TRBJ2-7; CDR3 protein: ASSEWVSYEQY
V gene: TRBV30; J gene: TRBJ1-1; CDR3 protein: AWRRDRPFSEF
V gene: TRBV25-1; J gene: TRBJ1-1; CDR3 protein: ASSESGRLNTEAF
V gene: TRBV28; J gene: TRBJ2-3; CDR3 protein: ASSLPQSTDTQY
V gene: TRBV19; J gene: TRBJ1-5; CDR3 protein: ASSPWGLGYSNQPQH
V gene: TRBV30; J gene: TRBJ1-1; CDR3 protein: AWSPDRGGEAF
V gene: TRBV9; J gene: TRBJ2-2; CDR3 protein: ASSVGGTVVTGELF
V gene: TRBV5-6; J gene: TRBJ2-7; CDR3 protein: ASTSIGEYEQY
V gene: TRBV5-1; J gene: TRBJ1-1; CDR3 protein: ASSLQNTEAF